This entry describes one TCR beta chain. Cohort placement rested on clinical history that participants reported themselves. The ends lost 0 bases at V and 4 bases at J; junction bases unmatched: 2. The germline V gene has CDR1 SGHKS and CDR2 YYEKEE (reference sequence). This CDR3 has 15 residues. Clones were sequenced by immunoSEQ multiplex PCR, and TCRdb holds only the in-frame ones, with some missing. Among 190,000 or so clones listed, around 88% were seen once. The sample belongs to a study of blood T cell repertoires in COVID-19. Study summary: Researchers got acute and convalescent COVID-19 samples from the United States, Italy and Spain.

This sequence was found in a woman aged 25 to 45 who had recovered from COVID-19. Sequenced sample: PBMCs or T cells enriched from blood (not recorded which). The J gene is TRBJ1-5, the V gene TRBV5-5; 9 bases fit TRBD1. CDR3 loop: CASSLDGQGNQPQHF. The CDR3 region has the DNA TGTGCCAGCAGCTTGGACGGACAGGGGAATCAGCCCCAGCATTTT.